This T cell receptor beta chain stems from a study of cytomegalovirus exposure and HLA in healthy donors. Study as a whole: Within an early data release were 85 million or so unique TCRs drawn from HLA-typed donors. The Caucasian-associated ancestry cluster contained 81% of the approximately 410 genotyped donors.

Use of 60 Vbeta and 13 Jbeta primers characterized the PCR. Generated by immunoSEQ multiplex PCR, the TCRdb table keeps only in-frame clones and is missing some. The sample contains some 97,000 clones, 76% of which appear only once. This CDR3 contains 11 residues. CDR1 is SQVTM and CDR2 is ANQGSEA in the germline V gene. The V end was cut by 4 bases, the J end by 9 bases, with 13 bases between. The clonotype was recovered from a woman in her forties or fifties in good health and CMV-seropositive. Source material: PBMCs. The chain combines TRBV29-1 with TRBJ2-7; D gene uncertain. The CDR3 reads CSVGSPSGQYF. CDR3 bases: TGCAGCGTTGGGAGCCCCTCGGGGCAGTACTTC.